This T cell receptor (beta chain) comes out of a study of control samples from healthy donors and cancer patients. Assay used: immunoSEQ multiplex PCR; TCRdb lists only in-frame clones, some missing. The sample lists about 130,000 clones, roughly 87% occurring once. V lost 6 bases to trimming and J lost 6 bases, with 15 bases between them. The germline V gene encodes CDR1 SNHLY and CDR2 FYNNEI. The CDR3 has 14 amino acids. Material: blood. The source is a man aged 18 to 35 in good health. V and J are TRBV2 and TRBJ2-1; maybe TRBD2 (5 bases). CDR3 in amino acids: CASRRPIATNEQFF. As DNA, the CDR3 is TGTGCCAGCAGGCGGCCTATAGCGACCAATGAGCAGTTCTTC.